These T cell receptor beta chains were read from a single sample in a study of response to subunit inactivated influenza vaccine. Each CDR3 protein is one row after TCRdb ran MiXCR on the RT-PCR reads. Of roughly 670,000 distinct CDR3 sequences listed, 13% to 15% were seen once; the top ten hold 7.6%. The sequences come from PBMCs from blood, collected less than 15 days before vaccination. These receptors were obtained from a man aged 45-65 years who received an inactivated influenza vaccine. Each CDR3 is given with its conserved first and last residue. A D gene is named only where the DNA matches it firmly. Where a row states a size, it is once, few, many or the class of an expanded clone; other rows omit it.

D gene	clone size	J gene	V gene	CDR3 protein	CDR3 DNA
NA	NA	TRBJ2-7	TRBV6-2/TRBV6-3	CASRRYLGEQYF	TGTGCCAGTAGAAGATATTTGGGCGAGCAGTACTTC
TRBD2	once	TRBJ2-3	TRBV20-1	CSARDHPGLAEGDTQYF	TGCAGTGCTAGAGATCATCCGGGACTAGCGGAAGGTGATACGCAGTATTTT
NA	many	TRBJ1-5	TRBV12-3/TRBV12-4	CASKRQGNQPQHF	TGTGCCAGCAAGAGACAGGGCAATCAGCCCCAGCATTTT
TRBD2	few	TRBJ2-1	TRBV6-4	CASRSGGVVGNEQFF	TGTGCCAGCAGGTCGGGGGGAGTGGTGGGAAATGAGCAGTTCTTC
NA	NA	TRBJ2-5	TRBV2	CASGLQRGSYRAQYF	TGTGCCAGCGGACTCCAACGGGGCTCGTACAGGGCCCAGTACTTC
NA	NA	TRBJ2-7	TRBV27	CASSFRGPHSYEQYF	TGTGCCAGCAGTTTCCGGGGGCCGCACTCCTACGAGCAGTACTTC
NA	few	TRBJ2-1	TRBV15	CATSSGLAGHNEQFF	TGTGCCACCAGCAGTGGTCTAGCCGGCCACAATGAGCAGTTCTTC
NA	NA	TRBJ1-6	TRBV20-1	CSASGRTSPLHF	TGCAGTGCTAGTGGAAGAACTTCACCCCTCCACTTT
NA	NA	TRBJ2-5	TRBV14	CASSQTGAGETQYF	TGTGCCAGCAGCCAAACGGGAGCCGGAGAGACCCAGTACTTC
TRBD1	many	TRBJ2-7	TRBV6-5	CASSYSNRGPYEQYF	TGTGCCAGCAGTTACTCGAACAGGGGACCCTACGAGCAGTACTTC
NA	many	TRBJ1-2	TRBV12-3/TRBV12-4	CASSWRGAGNYGYTF	TGTGCCAGCAGTTGGCGGGGGGCGGGTAACTATGGCTACACCTTC
NA	few	TRBJ2-7	TRBV20-1	CSGRGDHEQYF	TGCAGTGGGAGGGGGGACCACGAGCAGTACTTC
NA	few	TRBJ2-5	TRBV15	CATSREPIQETQYF	TGTGCCACCAGCAGAGAACCAATCCAAGAGACCCAGTACTTC
NA	many	TRBJ2-4	TRBV27	CASSSLAKNIQYF	TGTGCCAGCAGTTCTCTAGCCAAAAACATTCAGTACTTC
TRBD2	once	TRBJ2-1	TRBV24-1	CATTPTSGGEEQFF	TGTGCCACCACCCCGACTAGCGGGGGGGAGGAGCAGTTCTTC
TRBD2	few	TRBJ2-1	TRBV11-3	CASSLDGTSGTYNEQFF	TGTGCCAGCAGCTTAGATGGGACTAGCGGGACATACAATGAGCAGTTCTTC
NA	few	TRBJ2-3	TRBV12-3/TRBV12-4	CASTVDPGDTQYF	TGTGCCAGCACCGTGGACCCGGGGGATACGCAGTATTTT
TRBD1	few	TRBJ1-3	TRBV11-2	CASSLAGQGNTIYF	TGTGCCAGCAGCTTAGCGGGACAGGGAAACACCATATATTTT
NA	NA	TRBJ2-7	TRBV7-2	CASTESGYRGYEQYF	TGTGCCAGCACCGAAAGCGGATATAGGGGTTACGAGCAGTACTTC
TRBD1	many	TRBJ1-2	TRBV7-9	CASSSGSRDRNGYTF	TGTGCCAGCAGCTCTGGAAGCCGGGACAGAAATGGCTACACCTTC
NA	NA	TRBJ2-3	TRBV20-1	CSATGRADTQYF	TGCAGTGCTACGGGACGGGCAGATACGCAGTATTTT
TRBD1	few	TRBJ1-6	TRBV20-1	CSANTGDYNSPLHF	TGCAGTGCAAATACAGGGGACTATAATTCACCCCTCCACTTT
NA	NA	TRBJ2-5	TRBV6-1	CASRWTDLGRETQYF	TGTGCCAGCCGATGGACAGATTTGGGTAGGGAGACCCAGTACTTC
NA	NA	TRBJ2-7	TRBV21-1	CATSDEQYF	TGTGCCACCTCCGACGAGCAGTACTTC
TRBD2	few	TRBJ2-7	TRBV20-1	CSATRPAGPQGQYF	TGCAGTGCTACGCGGCCAGCGGGACCCCAAGGGCAGTACTTC
NA	NA	TRBJ2-7	TRBV11-2	CASSPGGLGGSYEQYF	TGTGCCAGCAGCCCTGGGGGGCTAGGGGGCTCCTACGAGCAGTACTTC
NA	NA	TRBJ2-2	TRBV6-7	CASSSTKSNTGELFF	TGTGCCAGCAGTTCTACCAAATCGAACACCGGGGAGCTGTTTTTT
TRBD2	NA	TRBJ2-7	TRBV28	CASNSYPIGLAGDSNEQYF	TGTGCCAGCAATTCCTACCCTATAGGACTAGCGGGAGATTCCAACGAGCAGTACTTC
TRBD1	NA	TRBJ1-6	TRBV14	CASSHGYRGRLGALHF	TGTGCCAGCAGCCACGGTTACAGGGGCCGCTTAGGGGCCCTCCACTTT
NA	NA	TRBJ1-2	TRBV7-2	CASSTGTSDGYTF	TGTGCCAGCAGCACCGGGACATCGGATGGCTACACCTTC
NA	NA	TRBJ2-1	TRBV18	CASSPLPELFRNEQFF	TGTGCCAGCTCACCCCTCCCGGAGTTGTTCCGCAATGAGCAGTTCTTC
NA	few	TRBJ2-3	TRBV4-2	CASSQDGSQSTDTQYF	TGTGCCAGCAGCCAAGATGGGAGCCAGAGCACAGATACGCAGTATTTT
TRBD2	few	TRBJ2-5	TRBV20-1	CSALGLAGSETQYF	TGCAGTGCGCTGGGACTAGCGGGAAGTGAGACCCAGTACTTC
NA	many	TRBJ2-3	TRBV5-1	CASSLVLAEGLDTQYF	TGCGCCAGCAGCTTGGTGCTAGCAGAAGGGTTAGATACGCAGTATTTT
TRBD2	few	TRBJ2-3	TRBV28	CASSLSGGHVDTQYF	TGTGCCAGCAGTTTATCGGGGGGGCATGTAGATACGCAGTATTTT
NA	NA	TRBJ1-1	TRBV18	CASSPEVSHTEAFF	TGTGCCAGCTCACCCGAGGTCAGCCACACTGAAGCTTTCTTT
NA	NA	TRBJ2-1	TRBV7-9	CASSLGISERYNEQFF	TGTGCCAGCAGCTTAGGAATTAGCGAGAGATACAATGAGCAGTTCTTC
NA	few	TRBJ2-4	TRBV4-1	CASSPKALVSKNIQYF	TGCGCCAGCAGCCCAAAGGCCCTCGTATCGAAAAACATTCAGTACTTC